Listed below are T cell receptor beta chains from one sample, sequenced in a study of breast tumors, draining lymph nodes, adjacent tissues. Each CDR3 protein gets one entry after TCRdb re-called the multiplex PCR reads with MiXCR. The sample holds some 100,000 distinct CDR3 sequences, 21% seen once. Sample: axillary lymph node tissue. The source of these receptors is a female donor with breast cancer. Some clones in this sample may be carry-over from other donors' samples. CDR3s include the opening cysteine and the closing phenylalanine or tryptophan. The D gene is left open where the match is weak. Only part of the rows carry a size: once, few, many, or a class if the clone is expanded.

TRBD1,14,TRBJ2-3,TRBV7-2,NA,TGTGCCAGCAGCCCCGGACAGGGGGCTTATACGCAGTATTTT,CASSPGQGAYTQYF
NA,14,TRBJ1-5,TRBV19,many,TGTGCCAGTAGTCAGGGATCTAGAGATCAGCCCCAGCATTTT,CASSQGSRDQPQHF
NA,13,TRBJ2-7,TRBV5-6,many,TGTGCCAGCACCGCCCAGCCCTCCTACGAGCAGTACTTC,CASTAQPSYEQYF
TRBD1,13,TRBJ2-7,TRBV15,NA,TGTGCCACCAGCAGGCGACAGGGCTACGAGCAGTACTTC,CATSRRQGYEQYF
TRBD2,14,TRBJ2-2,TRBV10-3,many,TGTGCCATCAGTGCTGGACTAGCGGGGGGGGAGCTGTTTTTT,CAISAGLAGGELFF
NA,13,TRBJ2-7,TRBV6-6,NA,TGTGCCGGCAGCTTCGGACTAAACTACGAGCAGTACTTC,CAGSFGLNYEQYF
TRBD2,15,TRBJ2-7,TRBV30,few,TGTGCCTGGAGCCGGAGCGGGAGGGCCTCCTACGAGCAGTACTTC,CAWSRSGRASYEQYF
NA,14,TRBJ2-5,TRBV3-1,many,TGTGCCAGCAGAAAAAGGGGGGGGGAGGAGACCCAGTACTTC,CASRKRGGEETQYF
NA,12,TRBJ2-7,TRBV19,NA,TGTGCCAGTAGTTTGAACAGGGTCGAGCAGTACTTC,CASSLNRVEQYF
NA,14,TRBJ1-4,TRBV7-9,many,TGTGCCAGCAGAGACGGACCCCCTAATGAAAAACTGTTTTTT,CASRDGPPNEKLFF
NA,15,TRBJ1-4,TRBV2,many,TGTGCCAGCAGTGAATTGGTCAGCCGTAATGAAAAACTGTTTTTT,CASSELVSRNEKLFF
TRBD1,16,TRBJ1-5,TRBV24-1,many,TGTGCCACCAGTTTGGGCGGCAGGGGGCCGGATCAGCCCCAGCATTTT,CATSLGGRGPDQPQHF
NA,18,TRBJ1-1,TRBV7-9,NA,TGTGCCAGCAGCTCACCGGGACCCACCCGGGCGATGAACACTGAAGCTTTCTTT,CASSSPGPTRAMNTEAFF
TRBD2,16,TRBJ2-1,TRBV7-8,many,TGTGCCAGCGAAGCTCGGGGACTAGCGGGGGGCAATGAGCAGTTCTTC,CASEARGLAGGNEQFF
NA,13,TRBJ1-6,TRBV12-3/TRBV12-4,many,TGTGCCAGCAGTCTAAAAAGAGATTCACCCCTCCACTTT,CASSLKRDSPLHF
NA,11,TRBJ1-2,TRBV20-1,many,TGCAGTGCCCAGAGGGACTATGGCTACACCTTC,CSAQRDYGYTF
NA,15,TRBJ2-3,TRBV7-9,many,TGTGCCAGCAGCTTAGGCTGGAGACTCACAGATACGCAGTATTTT,CASSLGWRLTDTQYF
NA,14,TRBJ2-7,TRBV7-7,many,TGTGCTAGCAGCTTAGAAAGTGTTTTCCACGAGCAGTACTTC,CASSLESVFHEQYF
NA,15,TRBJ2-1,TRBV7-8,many,TGTGCCAGCAGCTTAGTTGGGTTGTCAGTGAATGAGCAGTTCTTC,CASSLVGLSVNEQFF
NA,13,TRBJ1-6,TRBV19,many,TGTGCCAGTAGTGTAGAGACAGCCTCACCCCTCCACTTT,CASSVETASPLHF
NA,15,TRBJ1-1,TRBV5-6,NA,TGTGCCAGCAGCTTTTCCCAACTGGGGGGCACTGAAGCTTTCTTT,CASSFSQLGGTEAFF
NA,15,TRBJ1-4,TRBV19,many,TGTGCCAGTAGTATCCAGGGCAGGGTGGGAGAAAAACTGTTTTTT,CASSIQGRVGEKLFF
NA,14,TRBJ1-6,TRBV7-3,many,TGTGCCAGCCGCCCGGGGGGGGGTAATTCACCCCTCCACTTT,CASRPGGGNSPLHF
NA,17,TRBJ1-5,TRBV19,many,TGTGCCAGTAGTATCTTGGCACAGGCTTATAGCAATCAGCCCCAGCATTTT,CASSILAQAYSNQPQHF
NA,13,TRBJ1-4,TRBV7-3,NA,TGTGCCAGCAGCCCCCTCCCCGGGGGGGGACTGTTTTTT,CASSPLPGGGLFF
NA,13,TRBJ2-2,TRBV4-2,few,TGTGCCAGCAGCCTTGAACCGTCCGGGGAGCTGTTTTTT,CASSLEPSGELFF
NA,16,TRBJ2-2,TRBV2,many,TGTGCCAGCAGTGTCCAGGGGACCAAGAACACCGGGGAGCTGTTTTTT,CASSVQGTKNTGELFF
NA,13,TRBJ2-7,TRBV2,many,TGTGCCAGCGAACTGGGTGAGTTCTACGAGCAGTACTTC,CASELGEFYEQYF
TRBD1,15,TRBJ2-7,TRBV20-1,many,TGCAGTGCTAGAGAAGCGACAGGGGGCTACTACGAGCAGTACTTC,CSAREATGGYYEQYF
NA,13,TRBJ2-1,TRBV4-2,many,TGTGCCAGCAGCCAAGGCGGGAACTATGAGCAGTTCTTC,CASSQGGNYEQFF
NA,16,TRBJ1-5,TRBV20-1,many,TGCAGTGCTAGGACACAGGGATTAGGGGGCAATCAGCCCCAGCATTTT,CSARTQGLGGNQPQHF
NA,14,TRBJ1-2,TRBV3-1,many,TGTGCCAGCAGCCTTACAGGGTATTACTATGGCTACACCTTC,CASSLTGYYYGYTF
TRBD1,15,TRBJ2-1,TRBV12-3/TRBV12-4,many,TGTGCCAGCAGGGGACAGTTAAGCTCCTACAATGAGCAGTTCTTC,CASRGQLSSYNEQFF
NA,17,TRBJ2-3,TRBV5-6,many,TGTGCCAGCAGACTGGGATTCGGGGATAGCACCACAGATACGCAGTATTTT,CASRLGFGDSTTDTQYF
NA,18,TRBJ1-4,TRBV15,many,TGTGCCACCAGCGAGAATATCGGAGTCGGCTCAACTAATGAAAAACTGTTTTTT,CATSENIGVGSTNEKLFF
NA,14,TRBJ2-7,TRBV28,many,TGTGCCAGCAGTTTGGTGTCAAAGACCCTCGAGCAGTACTTC,CASSLVSKTLEQYF
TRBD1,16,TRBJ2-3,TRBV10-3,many,TGTGCCATCAGGAGGGTTGCCGGGACAGGGCCCGATACGCAGTATTTT,CAIRRVAGTGPDTQYF
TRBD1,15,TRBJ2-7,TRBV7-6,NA,TGTGCCAGCAGCCAAGGGACAGGACTTGCCTACGAGCAGTACTTC,CASSQGTGLAYEQYF
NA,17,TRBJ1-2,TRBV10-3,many,TGTGCCATCAGTGAGTCAGGGGATCGGGCGATTAACTATGGCTACACCTTC,CAISESGDRAINYGYTF
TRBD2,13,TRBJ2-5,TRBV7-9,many,TGTGCCAGCAGCTTAACGCGGGGGGGGACCCAGTACTTC,CASSLTRGGTQYF
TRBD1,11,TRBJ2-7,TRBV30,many,TGTGCCGGGGACAGGTCTCTCGAGCAGTACTTC,CAGDRSLEQYF
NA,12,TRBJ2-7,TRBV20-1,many,TGCAGTGCCCCCGGACGGGCCCGCGAGCAGTACTTC,CSAPGRAREQYF
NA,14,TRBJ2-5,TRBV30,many,TGTGCCTGGAGTTCCCGGGCCAGAGGGGAGACCCGGTACTTC,CAWSSRARGETRYF
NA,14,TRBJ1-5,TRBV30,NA,TGTGCCTGGAGTGTAGATTTCCGCAATCAGCCCCAGCATTTT,CAWSVDFRNQPQHF
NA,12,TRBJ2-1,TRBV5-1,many,TGCGCCAGCAGCCCCGGGTACAATGAGCAGTTCTTC,CASSPGYNEQFF
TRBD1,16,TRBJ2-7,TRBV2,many,TGTGCCAGCAGTGAAGCGGTCCAGGGGGCAGGCTACGAGCAGTACTTC,CASSEAVQGAGYEQYF
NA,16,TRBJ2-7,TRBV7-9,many,TGTGCCAGCAGCTTAATGGGGCGGGAAGTACCCTACGAGCAGTACTTC,CASSLMGREVPYEQYF
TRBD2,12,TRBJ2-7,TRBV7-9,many,TGTGCCAGCAGCACCCTAGCGGACGAGCAGTACTTC,CASSTLADEQYF
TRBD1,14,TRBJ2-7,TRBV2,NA,TGTGCCAGCACCCAAATCGGGACAGACTACGAGCAGTACTTC,CASTQIGTDYEQYF
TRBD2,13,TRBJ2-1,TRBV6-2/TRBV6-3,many,TGTGCCAGCAGTATTAACGGACTAGCGGATCAGTTCTTC,CASSINGLADQFF
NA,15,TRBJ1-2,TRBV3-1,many,TGTGCCAGCAGCCAAGACCCCAGCCCTAACTATGGCTACACCTTC,CASSQDPSPNYGYTF
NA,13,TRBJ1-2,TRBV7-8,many,TGTGCCAGCAGCTCCACAGCAAACTATGGCTACACCTTC,CASSSTANYGYTF
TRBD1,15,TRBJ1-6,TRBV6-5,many,TGTGCCAGCAGTTATGACGACAGGGCGGGGTCACCCCTCCACTTT,CASSYDDRAGSPLHF
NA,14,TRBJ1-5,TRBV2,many,TGTGCCAGCAGTGAAGACGGTAGCAATCAGCCCCAGCATTTT,CASSEDGSNQPQHF
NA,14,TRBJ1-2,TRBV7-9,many,TGTGCCAGCAGCTTAAGTGGGTACAGCTATGGCTACACCTTC,CASSLSGYSYGYTF
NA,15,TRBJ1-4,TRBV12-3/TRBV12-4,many,TGTGCCAGCAGCTACGGACTCGGGCAGAGTGAAAAACTGTTTTTT,CASSYGLGQSEKLFF
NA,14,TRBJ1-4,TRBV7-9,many,TGTGCCAGCGCCGAGGCTGCAACTAATGAAAAACTGTTTTTT,CASAEAATNEKLFF